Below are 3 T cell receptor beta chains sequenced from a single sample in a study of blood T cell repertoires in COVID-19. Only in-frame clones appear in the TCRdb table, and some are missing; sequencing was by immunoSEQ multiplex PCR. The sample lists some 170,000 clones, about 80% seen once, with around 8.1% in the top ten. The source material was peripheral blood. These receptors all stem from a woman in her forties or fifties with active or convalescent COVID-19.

The DNA for the CDR3 is TGTGCCAGCAGTTTCAGACAGAACTATGGCTACACCTTC. It codes for CASSFRQNYGYTF. V is TRBV27 and J is TRBJ1-2; D possibly corresponds to TRBD1 (5 bases). The CDR3 consists of 13 residues. CDR1 MNHEY and CDR2 SMNVEV come from the germline V gene (reference sequence). V was clipped by 3 bases and J by 2 bases, with 7 bases between them.

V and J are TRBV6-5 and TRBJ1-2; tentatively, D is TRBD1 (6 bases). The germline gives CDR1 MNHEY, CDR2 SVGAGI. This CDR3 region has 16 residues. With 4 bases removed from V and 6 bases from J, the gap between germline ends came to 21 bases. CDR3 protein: CASSSLSRQQGNGYTF. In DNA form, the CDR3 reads TGTGCCAGCAGTTCCTTGTCCCGACAACAGGGAAATGGCTACACCTTC.

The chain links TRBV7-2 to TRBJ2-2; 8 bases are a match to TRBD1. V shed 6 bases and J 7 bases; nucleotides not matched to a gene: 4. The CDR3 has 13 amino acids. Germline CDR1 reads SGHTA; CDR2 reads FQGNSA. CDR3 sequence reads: CASRDRGIGELFF. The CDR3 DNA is TGTGCCAGCAGAGACAGGGGTATCGGGGAGCTGTTTTTT.